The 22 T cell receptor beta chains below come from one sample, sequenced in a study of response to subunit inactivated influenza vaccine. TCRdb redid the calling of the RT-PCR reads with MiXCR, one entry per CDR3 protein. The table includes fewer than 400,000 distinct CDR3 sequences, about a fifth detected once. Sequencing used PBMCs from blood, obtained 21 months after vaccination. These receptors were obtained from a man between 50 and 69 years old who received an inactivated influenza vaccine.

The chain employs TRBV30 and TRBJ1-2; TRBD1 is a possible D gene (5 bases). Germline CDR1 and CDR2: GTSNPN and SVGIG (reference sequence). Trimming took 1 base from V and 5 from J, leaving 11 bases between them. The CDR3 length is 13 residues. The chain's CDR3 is CAWSEGTGYGYTF. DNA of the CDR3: TGTGCCTGGAGTGAAGGGACCGGGTATGGCTACACCTTC.

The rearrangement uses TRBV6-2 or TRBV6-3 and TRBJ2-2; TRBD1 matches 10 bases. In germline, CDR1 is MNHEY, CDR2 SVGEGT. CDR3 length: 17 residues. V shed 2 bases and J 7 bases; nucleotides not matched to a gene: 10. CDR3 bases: TGTGCCAGCAGTTACCCGCTTGGGGACAGGGGCCACGGGGAGCTGTTTTTT. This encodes CASSYPLGDRGHGELFF.

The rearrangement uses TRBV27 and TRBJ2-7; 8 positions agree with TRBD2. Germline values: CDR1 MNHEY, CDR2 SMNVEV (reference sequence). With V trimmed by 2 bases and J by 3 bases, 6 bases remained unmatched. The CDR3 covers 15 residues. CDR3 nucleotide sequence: TGTGCCAGCAGTTTACGAGTAGCGGGACACTACGAGCAGTACTTC. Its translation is CASSLRVAGHYEQYF.

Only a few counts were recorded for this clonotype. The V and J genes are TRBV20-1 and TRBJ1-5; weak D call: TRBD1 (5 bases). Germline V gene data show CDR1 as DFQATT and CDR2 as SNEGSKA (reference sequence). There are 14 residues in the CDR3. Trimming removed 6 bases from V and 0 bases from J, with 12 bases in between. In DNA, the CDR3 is TGCAGTGCCTTGACAGCCTATAGCAATCAGCCCCAGCATTTT. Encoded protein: CSALTAYSNQPQHF.

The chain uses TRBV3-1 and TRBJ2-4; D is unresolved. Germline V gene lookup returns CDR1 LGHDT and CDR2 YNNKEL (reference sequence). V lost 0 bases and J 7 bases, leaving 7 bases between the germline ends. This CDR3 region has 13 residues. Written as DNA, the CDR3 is TGTGCCAGCAGCCAAGATCCGGTTAACATTCAGTACTTC. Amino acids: CASSQDPVNIQYF.

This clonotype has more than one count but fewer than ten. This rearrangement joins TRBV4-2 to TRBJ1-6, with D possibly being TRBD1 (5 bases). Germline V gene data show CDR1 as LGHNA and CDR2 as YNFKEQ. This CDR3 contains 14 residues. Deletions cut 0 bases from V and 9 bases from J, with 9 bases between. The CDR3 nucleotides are TGTGCCAGCAGCCAAGATCGTAGGGGTTCACCCCTCCACTTT. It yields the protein CASSQDRRGSPLHF.

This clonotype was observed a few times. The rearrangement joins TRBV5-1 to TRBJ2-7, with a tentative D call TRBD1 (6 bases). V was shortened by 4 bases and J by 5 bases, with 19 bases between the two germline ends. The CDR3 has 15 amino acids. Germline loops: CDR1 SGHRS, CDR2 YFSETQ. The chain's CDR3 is CASSLESQGRDEQYF. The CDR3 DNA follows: TGCGCCAGCAGCCTGGAATCACAGGGCAGGGACGAGCAGTACTTC. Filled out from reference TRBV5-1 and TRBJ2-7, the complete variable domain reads KAGVTQTPRYLIKTRGQQVTLSCSPISGHRSVSWYQQTPGQGLQFLFEYFSETQRNKGNFPGRFSGRQFSNSRSEMNVSTLELGDSALYLCASSLESQGRDEQYFGPGTRLTVT.

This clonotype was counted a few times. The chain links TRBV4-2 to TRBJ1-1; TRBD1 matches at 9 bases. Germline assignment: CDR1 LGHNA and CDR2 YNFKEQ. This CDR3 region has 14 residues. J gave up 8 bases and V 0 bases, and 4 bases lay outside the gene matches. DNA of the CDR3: TGTGCCAGCAGCCAAGATGGGACAGGGAGGGAAGCTTTCTTT. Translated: CASSQDGTGREAFF.

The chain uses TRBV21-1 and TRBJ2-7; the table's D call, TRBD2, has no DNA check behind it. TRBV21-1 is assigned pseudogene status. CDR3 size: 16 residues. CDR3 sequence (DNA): TGTGCCAGCAAATGTACGGGGGCCCTCCTCAGGGACGAGCAGTACTTC. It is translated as CASKCTGALLRDEQYF.

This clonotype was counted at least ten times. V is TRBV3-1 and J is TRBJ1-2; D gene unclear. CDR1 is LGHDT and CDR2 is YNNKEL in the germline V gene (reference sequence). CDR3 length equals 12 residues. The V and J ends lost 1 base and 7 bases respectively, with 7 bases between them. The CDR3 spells CASSQGQGGYTF. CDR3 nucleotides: TGTGCCAGCAGCCAAGGCCAAGGTGGCTACACCTTC.

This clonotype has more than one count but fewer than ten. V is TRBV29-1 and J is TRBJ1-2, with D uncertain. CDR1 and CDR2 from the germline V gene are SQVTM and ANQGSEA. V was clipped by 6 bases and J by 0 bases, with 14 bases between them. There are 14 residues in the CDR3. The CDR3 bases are TGCAGCGTGGCCCATGGTGGGGCTAACTATGGCTACACCTTC. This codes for CSVAHGGANYGYTF.

The CDR3 DNA reads TGTGCCACCAGTGATTTCGAGACAGACTATGGCTACACCTTC. This codes for CATSDFETDYGYTF. J is TRBJ1-2 and V is TRBV24-1; D may be TRBD1 (5 bases). The V gene's germline CDR1 is KGHDR and CDR2 SFDVKD. Between the trimmed V and J ends, which lost 1 base and 3 bases, there was a span of 8 bases. The CDR3 contains 14 residues.

The CDR3 protein is CASSQVGTGAGEQFF. The DNA for the CDR3 is TGTGCCAGCAGCCAAGTAGGGACAGGGGCTGGTGAGCAGTTCTTC. This sequence joins TRBV4-2 and TRBJ2-1; 10 nucleotides agree with TRBD1. The CDR3 extends over 15 amino acids. CDR1 and CDR2 (germline): LGHNA, YNFKEQ. J gave up 9 bases and V 1 base, and 6 bases lay outside the gene matches.

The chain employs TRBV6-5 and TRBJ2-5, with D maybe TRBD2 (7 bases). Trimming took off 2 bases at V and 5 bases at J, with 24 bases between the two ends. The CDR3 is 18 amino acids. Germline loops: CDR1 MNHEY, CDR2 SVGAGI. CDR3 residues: CASSYVGGRGGLRETQYF. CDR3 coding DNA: TGTGCCAGCAGTTACGTGGGAGGAAGGGGGGGATTAAGGGAGACCCAGTACTTC.

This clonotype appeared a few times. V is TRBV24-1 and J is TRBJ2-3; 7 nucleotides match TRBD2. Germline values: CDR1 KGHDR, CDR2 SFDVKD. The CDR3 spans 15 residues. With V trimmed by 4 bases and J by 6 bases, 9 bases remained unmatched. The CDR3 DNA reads TGTGCCACCAGTGACCCCCGTGGTAGCGGGGATACGCAGTATTTT. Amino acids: CATSDPRGSGDTQYF.

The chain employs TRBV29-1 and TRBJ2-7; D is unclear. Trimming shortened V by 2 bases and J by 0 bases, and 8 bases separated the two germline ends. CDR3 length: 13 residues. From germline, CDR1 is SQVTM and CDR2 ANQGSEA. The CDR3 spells CSVEKASSYEQYF. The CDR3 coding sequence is TGCAGCGTTGAAAAGGCGAGCTCCTACGAGCAGTACTTC.

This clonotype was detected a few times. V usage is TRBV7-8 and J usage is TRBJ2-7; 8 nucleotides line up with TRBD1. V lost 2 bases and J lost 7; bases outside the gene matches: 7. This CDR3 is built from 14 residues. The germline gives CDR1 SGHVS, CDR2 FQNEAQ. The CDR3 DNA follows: TGTGCCAGCAGCTTATTCCAGGGGGCAGGGGAGCAGTACTTC. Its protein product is CASSLFQGAGEQYF.

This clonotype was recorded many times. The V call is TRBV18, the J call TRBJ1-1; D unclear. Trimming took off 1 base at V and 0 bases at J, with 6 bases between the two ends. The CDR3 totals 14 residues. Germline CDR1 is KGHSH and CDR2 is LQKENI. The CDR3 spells CASSPQAMNTEAFF. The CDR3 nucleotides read TGTGCCAGCTCACCACAGGCAATGAACACTGAAGCTTTCTTT. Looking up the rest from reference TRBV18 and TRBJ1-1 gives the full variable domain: NAGVMQNPRHLVRRRGQEARLRCSPMKGHSHVYWYRQLPEEGLKFMVYLQKENIIDESGMPKERFSAEFPKEGPSILRIQQVVRGDSAAYFCASSPQAMNTEAFFGQGTRLTVV.

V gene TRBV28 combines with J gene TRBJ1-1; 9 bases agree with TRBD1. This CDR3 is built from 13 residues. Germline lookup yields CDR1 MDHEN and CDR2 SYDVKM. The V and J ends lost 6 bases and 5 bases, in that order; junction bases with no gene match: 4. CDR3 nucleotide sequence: TGTGCCAGCAGGACAGGGGGATGGACTGAAGCTTTCTTT. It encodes CASRTGGWTEAFF.

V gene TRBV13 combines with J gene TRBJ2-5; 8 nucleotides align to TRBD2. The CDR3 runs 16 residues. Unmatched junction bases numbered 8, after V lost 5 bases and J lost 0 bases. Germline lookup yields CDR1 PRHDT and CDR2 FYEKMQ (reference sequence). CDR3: CASSPWLAGDQETQYF. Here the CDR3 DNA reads TGTGCCAGCAGCCCCTGGCTAGCGGGCGACCAAGAGACCCAGTACTTC.

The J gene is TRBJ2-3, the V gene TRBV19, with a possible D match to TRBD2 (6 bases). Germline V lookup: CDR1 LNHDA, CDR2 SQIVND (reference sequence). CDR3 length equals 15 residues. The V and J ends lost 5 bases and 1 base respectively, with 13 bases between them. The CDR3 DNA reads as TGTGCCAGTAGTGCCGCGGGATACGGCACAGATACGCAGTATTTT. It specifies CASSAAGYGTDTQYF.

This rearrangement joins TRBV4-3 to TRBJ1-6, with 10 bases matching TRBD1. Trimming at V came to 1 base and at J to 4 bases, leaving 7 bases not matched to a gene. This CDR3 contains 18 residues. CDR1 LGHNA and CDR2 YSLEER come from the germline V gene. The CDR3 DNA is TGCGCCAGCAGCCAAGGAAAGGGGGGACAGGGGTATAATTCACCCCTCCACTTT. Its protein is CASSQGKGGQGYNSPLHF.